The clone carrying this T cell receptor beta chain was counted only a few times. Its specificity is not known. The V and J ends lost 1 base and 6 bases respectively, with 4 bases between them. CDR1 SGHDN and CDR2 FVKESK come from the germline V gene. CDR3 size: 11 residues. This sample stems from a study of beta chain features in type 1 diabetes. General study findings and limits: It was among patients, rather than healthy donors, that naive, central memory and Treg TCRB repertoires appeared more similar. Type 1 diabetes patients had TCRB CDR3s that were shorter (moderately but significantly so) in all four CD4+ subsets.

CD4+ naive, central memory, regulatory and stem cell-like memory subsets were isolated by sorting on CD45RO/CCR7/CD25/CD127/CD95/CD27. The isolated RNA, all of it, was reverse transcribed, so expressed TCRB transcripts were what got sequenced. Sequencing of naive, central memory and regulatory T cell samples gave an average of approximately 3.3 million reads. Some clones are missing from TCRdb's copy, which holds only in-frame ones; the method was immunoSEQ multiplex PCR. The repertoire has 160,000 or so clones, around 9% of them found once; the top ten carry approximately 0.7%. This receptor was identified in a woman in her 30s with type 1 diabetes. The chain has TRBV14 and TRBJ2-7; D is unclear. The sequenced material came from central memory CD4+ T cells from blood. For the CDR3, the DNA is TGTGCCAGCAGCCAAGCAGTCGAGCAGTACTTC. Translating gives CASSQAVEQYF.